The clone carrying this T cell receptor (beta chain) has only a few counts. Measured with immunoSEQ multiplex PCR; TCRdb has only the in-frame clones, and not every one. The data show about 170,000 clones, with roughly nine tenths seen just once and 1.5% held by the top ten. The sample belongs to a study of control samples from healthy donors and cancer patients. The sample was blood. The sequence came from a woman in her twenties or thirties in good health.

CDR3 DNA: TGCGCCAGCAGCCAAGACCGGGCCTACGAGCAGTACTTC. Its translation: CASSQDRAYEQYF. The chain links TRBV4-1 to TRBJ2-7; the D is unclear. Trimming cost V 0 bases and J 2 bases, with 5 bases left between them. The CDR3 has 13 residues. The germline V gene encodes CDR1 MGHRA and CDR2 YSYEKL.